This TCR beta chain came from a study of blood T cell repertoires in COVID-19. Study at large: The cDNA or gDNA used as material had been derived from T cells, B-cell-depleted T cells, or PBMCs.

Original processing notes: It was from reference gene primer amplification that nucleated cell counts were estimated. The data were produced by immunoSEQ multiplex PCR, yet TCRdb's version contains in-frame clones alone and is incomplete. The D gene and trimming were derived from the DNA, and the V and J assignments and clone size from that table. The table lists about 280,000 clones, 85% of them singletons, with under 3% in the top ten. Recruits, aged roughly 18 to 95 years, lived in 24 US areas. The ends lost 10 bases at V and 4 bases at J; junction bases unmatched: 7. CDR1 LNHDA and CDR2 SQIVND come from the germline V gene (reference sequence). CDR3 length: 14 residues.

The sample consisted of PBMCs or T cells enriched from blood (not recorded which). The clonotype comes from a woman aged 45 to 65 who had recovered from COVID-19. The chain combines TRBV19 with TRBJ2-1; TRBD2 aligns across 10 bases. CDR3 residues: CATSAGGPYNEQFF. Here the CDR3 DNA reads TGTGCCACCTCAGCGGGAGGGCCTTACAATGAGCAGTTCTTC.